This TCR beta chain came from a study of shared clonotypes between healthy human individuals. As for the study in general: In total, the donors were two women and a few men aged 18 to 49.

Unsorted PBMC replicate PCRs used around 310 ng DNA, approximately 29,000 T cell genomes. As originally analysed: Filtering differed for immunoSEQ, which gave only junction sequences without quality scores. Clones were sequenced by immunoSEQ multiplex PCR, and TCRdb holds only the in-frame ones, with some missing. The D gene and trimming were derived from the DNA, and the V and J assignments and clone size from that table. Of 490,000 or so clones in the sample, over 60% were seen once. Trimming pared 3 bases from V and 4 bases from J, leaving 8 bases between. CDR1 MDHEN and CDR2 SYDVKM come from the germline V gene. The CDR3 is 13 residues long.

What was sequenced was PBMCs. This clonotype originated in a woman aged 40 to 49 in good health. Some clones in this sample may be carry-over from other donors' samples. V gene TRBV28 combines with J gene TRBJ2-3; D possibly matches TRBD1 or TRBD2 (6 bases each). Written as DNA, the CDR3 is TGTGCCAGCAGTTTGGGGGGCCCAGATACGCAGTATTTT. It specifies CASSLGGPDTQYF.